A selection of T cell receptor beta chains follows, all from one sample in a study of persistence of HIV-infected CD4 T cells. Assay used: immunoSEQ multiplex PCR; TCRdb lists only in-frame clones, some missing. This sample has tens of thousands of clones, with about four fifths found just once. Their antigens are not known. The starting material was CD4+ T cells sorted from PBMCs after roughly 18-hour stimulation, obtained from a patient who received antiretroviral therapy. The receptors originated from an adult man with HIV who was CMV-seropositive. Each CDR3 is given with its conserved first and last residue. A D gene is named only where the DNA matches it firmly. Size is omitted from some rows. Given values are once, few, many or a class for expanded clones.

TRBV10-3	TRBJ2-6	TRBD1	few	TGTGCCATAACGACAGGGGCCCTCTCTGGGGCCAACGTCCTGACTTTC	CAITTGALSGANVLTF
TRBV14	TRBJ1-2	TRBD1	few	TGTGCCAGCAGCCCCCAGACAGGGCACTATGGCTACACCTTC	CASSPQTGHYGYTF
TRBV7-2	TRBJ2-3	.	.	TGTGCCAGCAGCCCCGACACAGATACGCAGTATTTT	CASSPDTDTQYF
TRBV6-5	TRBJ1-1	TRBD1	.	TGTGCCAGCACTTGGACAGGGCAGACTGAAGCTTTCTTT	CASTWTGQTEAFF
TRBV7-2	TRBJ1-2	TRBD1	.	TGTGCCAGCAGCTTGGGGACAGGGCTGATCAAGGAGTATGGCTACACCTTC	CASSLGTGLIKEYGYTF
TRBV27	TRBJ2-6	.	.	TGTGCCAGCAGCCCGGGACCGTCCTCTGGGGCCAACGTCCTGACTTTC	CASSPGPSSGANVLTF
TRBV9	TRBJ2-7	TRBD1	.	TGTGCCAGCAGCGCACACACTTACACCCCCGGGACAGGGGCCACCTACGAGCAGTACTTC	CASSAHTYTPGTGATYEQYF
TRBV7-2	TRBJ1-2	TRBD1	.	TGTGCCAGCAGCTTAGAGACAGGGAGTGGCTACACCTTC	CASSLETGSGYTF
TRBV28	TRBJ2-1	TRBD2	.	TGTGCCAGCAGTTTAGTTGACGGGACTAGCGGTGACAATGAGCAGTTCTTC	CASSLVDGTSGDNEQFF
TRBV9	TRBJ1-2	TRBD1	.	TGTGCCAGCAGCTTTTCCCCCGGGACAGGGGCAGCGGGCTACACCTTC	CASSFSPGTGAAGYTF
TRBV30	TRBJ1-1	.	.	TGTGCCTGGAGTGTAGGATCACGGGTCACTGAAGCTTTCTTT	CAWSVGSRVTEAFF
TRBV18	TRBJ1-5	.	once	TGTGCCAGCTCACCGGGGCAGGGATGGAATCAGCCCCAGCATTTT	CASSPGQGWNQPQHF
TRBV12-3/TRBV12-4	TRBJ1-5	.	.	TGTGCCAGCAGGCAGGGCAATCAGCCCCAGCATTTT	CASRQGNQPQHF
TRBV9	TRBJ1-2	TRBD1	.	TGTGCCAGCAGCGTGCTCGGGACAGGTCCCTATGGCTACACCTTC	CASSVLGTGPYGYTF
TRBV18	TRBJ2-7	.	.	TGTGCCAGCTCACCAGGGCAAGATACCGAGCAGTACTTC	CASSPGQDTEQYF
TRBV9	TRBJ2-1	.	.	TGTGCCAGCGCCCAGGGGGGATACAATGAGCAGTTCTTC	CASAQGGYNEQFF
TRBV7-9	TRBJ2-7	.	.	TGTGCCAGCAGTCGGGGTGGGCAGGGCTACGAGCAGTACTTC	CASSRGGQGYEQYF